Listed here are 28 T cell receptor beta chains from one sample, sequenced in a study of radiotherapy plus CTLA-4 blockade in lung cancer. Method: immunoSEQ multiplex PCR; TCRdb's copy keeps in-frame clones and lacks some. The profile covers under 95,000 clones, with around 79% appearing a single time and roughly 22% taken by the ten largest. The specimen comprised peripheral blood, sampled from a patient treated with radiotherapy plus ipilimumab. The source is a human donor with non-small cell lung cancer whose response to radiotherapy plus ipilimumab could not be evaluated. Some clones in this sample may be carry-over from other donors' samples.

The gene calls are TRBV4-3 and TRBJ2-3; 7 nucleotides agree with TRBD2. The CDR3 is made up of 18 amino acids. The V gene end was trimmed by 1 base and the J gene end by 0 bases; junction bases not matched to a gene: 10. Germline CDR1 reads LGHNA; CDR2 reads YSLEER. CDR3 residues: CASSQANSAGLSTDTQYF. CDR3 DNA: TGCGCCAGCAGCCAAGCAAATAGTGCGGGACTAAGCACAGATACGCAGTATTTT.

The J gene is TRBJ1-1, the V gene TRBV6-6, with 7 bases identical to TRBD1. The CDR3 runs 13 residues. The germline V gene encodes CDR1 MNHNY and CDR2 SVGAGI (reference sequence). V shed 0 bases and J 5 bases; nucleotides not matched to a gene: 0. The CDR3 protein is CASSYSTGTEAFF. The CDR3 nucleotides read TGTGCCAGCAGTTACTCGACAGGGACTGAAGCTTTCTTT.

Worth noting for this clone: The sample holds other DNA sequences that translate to the same CDR3. The V and J genes are TRBV6-5 and TRBJ1-6; D possibly corresponds to TRBD1 (6 bases). Germline V CDR1 and CDR2: MNHEY, SVGAGI. V was pared by 6 bases and J by 9 bases, with 9 bases between. The CDR3 spans 12 residues. The CDR3 DNA reads TGTGCCAGCAGGTTACAGGGTTCACCCCTCCACTTT. Its protein product is CASRLQGSPLHF.

V gene TRBV28 combines with J gene TRBJ2-1; 8 bases agree with TRBD1. V was pared by 4 bases and J by 0 bases, with 5 bases of the junction left unmatched. Germline V gene lookup returns CDR1 MDHEN and CDR2 SYDVKM. The CDR3 spans 16 residues. The DNA of the CDR3 is TGTGCCAGCAGTTCGTGGACAGGGAGCTCCTACAATGAGCAGTTCTTC. It encodes CASSSWTGSSYNEQFF. Full variable domain (rest looked up from reference TRBV28 and TRBJ2-1): DVKVTQSSRYLVKRTGEKVFLECVQDMDHENMFWYRQDPGLGLRLIYFSYDVKMKEKGDIPEGYSVSREKKERFSLILESASTNQTSMYLCASSSWTGSSYNEQFFGPGTRLTVL.

The chain recombines TRBV18 with TRBJ1-3, with D uncertain. CDR1 is KGHSH, CDR2 LQKENI, per germline. The CDR3 is 15 amino acids. The V end lost 3 bases, the J end lost 0 bases, and 9 bases lay between the germline ends. The CDR3 DNA sequence: TGTGCCAGCTCACCCCTGGCGGACTCTGGAAACACCATATATTTT. Its translation: CASSPLADSGNTIYF.

The V call is TRBV18, the J call TRBJ1-5; tentative D call: TRBD1 (6 bases). The CDR3 contains 14 residues. Germline CDR1 is KGHSH and CDR2 is LQKENI. V lost 3 bases and J lost 5, with 11 bases in between. The CDR3 here is CASSPQGSDQPQHF. The CDR3 DNA is TGTGCCAGCTCACCCCAGGGGTCGGATCAGCCCCAGCATTTT.

This clone has just one count. V and J are TRBV6-6 and TRBJ2-7; tentatively, D is TRBD1 (6 bases). V was trimmed by 7 bases and J by 6 bases, leaving 13 bases between them. Per the germline V gene, CDR1 is MNHNY and CDR2 is SVGAGI (reference sequence). There are 12 residues in the CDR3. The CDR3 sequence is CASTPETGEQYF. CDR3 bases: TGTGCCAGCACCCCGGAGACAGGCGAGCAGTACTTC.

The chain is built from TRBV25-1 and TRBJ2-1, with 9 bases that match TRBD2. Germline CDR1 reads MGHDK; CDR2 reads SYGVNS. The ends lost 1 base at V and 8 bases at J; junction bases unmatched: 9. The length of the CDR3 is 16 residues. Written as DNA, the CDR3 is TGTGCCAGCAGTGAATTCGCGGGGGGGAAGTACGATGAGCAGTTCTTC. Protein product: CASSEFAGGKYDEQFF. Looking up the rest from reference TRBV25-1 and TRBJ2-1 gives the full variable domain: EADIYQTPRYLVIGTGKKITLECSQTMGHDKMYWYQQDPGMELHLIHYSYGVNSTEKGDLSSESTVSRIRTEHFPLTLESARPSHTSQYLCASSEFAGGKYDEQFFGPGTRLTVL.

V and J are TRBV18 and TRBJ2-2; TRBD1 agrees at 7 bases. V gave up 8 bases and J gave up 4 bases; unmatched junction bases: 10. Germline V CDR1 and CDR2: KGHSH, LQKENI. CDR3 length: 15 amino acids. CDR3 sequence reads: CASQGQRDFTGELFF. CDR3 DNA sequence: TGTGCCAGCCAGGGACAGAGAGACTTCACCGGGGAGCTGTTTTTT.

The chain uses TRBV29-1 and TRBJ1-5, with D unresolved. The germline gives CDR1 SQVTM, CDR2 ANQGSEA. V was shortened by 0 bases and J by 7 bases, with 7 bases between the two germline ends. This CDR3 is built from 12 residues. Here the CDR3 reads CSVEDSPQPQHF. CDR3 nucleotides: TGCAGCGTTGAAGACAGTCCCCAGCCCCAGCATTTT.

This sequence joins TRBV5-1 and TRBJ2-2; D is perhaps TRBD1 (6 bases). Trimming shortened V by 4 bases and J by 5 bases, and 12 bases separated the two germline ends. This CDR3 is 14 amino acids long. Germline CDR1 is SGHRS and CDR2 is YFSETQ. The chain's CDR3 is CASSEGVVTGELFF. The CDR3 DNA sequence: TGCGCCAGCAGCGAGGGGGTGGTTACCGGGGAGCTGTTTTTT.

This clone was recorded only once. This sequence joins TRBV4-2 and TRBJ2-1; TRBD2 matches 10 bases. This CDR3 is 17 amino acids long. Germline V gene data show CDR1 as LGHNA and CDR2 as YNFKEQ. The V and J ends lost 0 bases and 4 bases, in that order; junction bases with no gene match: 6. CDR3 in amino acids: CASSQDSSGGLYNEQFF. CDR3 DNA: TGTGCCAGCAGCCAAGATTCTAGCGGGGGTCTGTACAATGAGCAGTTCTTC.

The chain employs TRBV4-2 and TRBJ2-2; D might be TRBD1 (5 bases). Germline V CDR1 and CDR2: LGHNA, YNFKEQ. The CDR3 extends over 15 amino acids. V was clipped by 1 base and J by 1 base, with 7 bases between them. CDR3 sequence reads: CASSQGTLNTGELFF. DNA of the CDR3: TGTGCCAGCAGCCAAGGGACATTGAACACCGGGGAGCTGTTTTTT.

V is TRBV4-1 and J is TRBJ2-5; 14 bases agree with TRBD2. This CDR3 is built from 18 residues. J lost 5 bases, V lost 2 bases, and 10 bases had no gene match. Per germline, CDR1 MGHRA and CDR2 YSYEKL. In nucleotides, the CDR3 is TGCGCCAGCAGCCAACGACTAGCGGGGGGGCCTGGGTCTGAGACCCAGTACTTC. Translated: CASSQRLAGGPGSETQYF.

The V gene is TRBV11-1, the J gene TRBJ2-7; TRBD1 might be the D (6 bases). The CDR3 covers 15 residues. With 5 bases removed from V and 2 bases from J, the gap between germline ends came to 16 bases. The germline CDR1 and CDR2 sequences are SGHAT and FQDESV (reference sequence). CDR3 residues: CASSPSGHNTYEQYF. CDR3 coding DNA: TGTGCCAGCAGCCCCTCGGGACACAATACCTACGAGCAGTACTTC.

This clone appeared a few times. The chain has TRBV5-6 and TRBJ1-6, with TRBD1 identical over 7 bases. After removal of 4 bases from V and 5 bases from J, the junction contained 12 bases not matched to a gene. The CDR3 is made up of 17 amino acids. The germline V gene has CDR1 SGHDT and CDR2 YYEEEE. The CDR3, as DNA: TGTGCCAGCAGCGCACGACAGGGAAGGAGGAATAATTCACCCCTCCACTTT. Protein sequence: CASSARQGRRNNSPLHF.

The chain recombines TRBV29-1 with TRBJ2-3, with D perhaps matching TRBD2 (6 bases). The ends were cut back, 4 bases at V and 3 bases at J, with 11 bases in the middle. This CDR3 has 13 residues. From germline, CDR1 is SQVTM and CDR2 ANQGSEA. The CDR3 protein is CSVGDRGTDTQYF. CDR3 DNA: TGCAGCGTTGGGGACCGGGGGACAGATACGCAGTATTTT.

The chain joins TRBV4-1 to TRBJ2-1; 11 nucleotides agree with TRBD2. The CDR3 covers 16 residues. Germline V gene data show CDR1 as MGHRA and CDR2 as YSYEKL. Unmatched junction bases numbered 3, after V lost 1 base and J lost 4 bases. The CDR3 sequence: CASSQVGTSGYNEQFF. CDR3 bases: TGCGCCAGCAGCCAAGTCGGGACTAGCGGATACAATGAGCAGTTCTTC.

This chain uses TRBV28 with TRBJ1-2; D is uncertain. V was trimmed by 3 bases and J by 6 bases, leaving 8 bases between them. The CDR3 contains 12 residues. Germline values: CDR1 MDHEN, CDR2 SYDVKM. The CDR3 loop is CASSFGFNGYTF. CDR3 nucleotides: TGTGCCAGCAGTTTTGGCTTTAATGGCTACACCTTC.

The chain combines TRBV7-2 with TRBJ1-3; D unclear. The germline V gene encodes CDR1 SGHTA and CDR2 FQGNSA. V was trimmed by 3 bases and J by 4 bases, leaving 7 bases between them. The CDR3 covers 13 residues. CDR3 region: CASSFAEGNTIYF. Here the CDR3 DNA reads TGTGCCAGCAGCTTCGCCGAGGGAAACACCATATATTTT.

Points on this clone: The sample has other DNA sequences that encode this CDR3 too. This chain uses TRBV5-1 with TRBJ1-1, with a possible D match to TRBD1 (6 bases). This CDR3 is built from 15 residues. V lost 4 bases and J lost 8, with 21 bases in between. CDR1 is SGHRS, CDR2 YFSETQ, per germline. CDR3 in DNA: TGCGCCAGCAGCCCCGACAGGCCGGGGGGCACCGAAGCTTTCTTT. Protein product: CASSPDRPGGTEAFF.

V gene TRBV10-3 combines with J gene TRBJ2-7; D not certain. The ends were cut back, 4 bases at V and 2 bases at J, with 12 bases in the middle. Germline-derived CDR1 and CDR2 are ENHRY and SYGVKD. The CDR3 is made up of 14 amino acids. This CDR3 reads CAISAIQATYEQYF. The DNA for the CDR3 is TGTGCCATCAGTGCCATTCAGGCAACCTACGAGCAGTACTTC.

V and J are TRBV7-3 and TRBJ2-2, with 8 bases identical to TRBD1. CDR1 is SGHTA and CDR2 is FQGTGA in the germline V gene. V lost 5 bases and J lost 5; bases outside the gene matches: 1. The CDR3 extends over 13 amino acids. CDR3 bases: TGTGCCAGCAGCACAGGGGGAACCGGGGAGCTGTTTTTT. It yields the protein CASSTGGTGELFF.

In DNA, the CDR3 is TGTGCCAGTAGTACAAGACAATCCGTTTCCTACGAGCAGTACTTC. This sequence encodes CASSTRQSVSYEQYF. The chain has TRBV19 and TRBJ2-7; no clear D gene. Germline-derived CDR1 and CDR2 are LNHDA and SQIVND (reference sequence). The CDR3 sequence is 15 residues long. The ends were cut back, 4 bases at V and 1 base at J, with 14 bases in the middle.

Only a few counts were recorded for this clone. In nucleotides, the CDR3 is TGCAGTGCTCCCGGCGGGTTCGGCTACACCTTC. It specifies CSAPGGFGYTF. The chain uses TRBV20-1 and TRBJ1-2; D ambiguous. Germline V gives CDR1 DFQATT, CDR2 SNEGSKA (reference sequence). There are 11 residues in the CDR3. The V end was cut by 5 bases, the J end by 8 bases, with 12 bases between.

The gene calls are TRBV7-6 and TRBJ1-2, with D unclear. The CDR3 has 11 amino acids. Trimming cost V 5 bases and J 5 bases, with 6 bases left between them. CDR1 and CDR2 (germline): SGHVS, FNYEAQ. The CDR3 nucleotides are TGTGCCAGCAGCGGCGGATATGGCTACACCTTC. This gives the protein CASSGGYGYTF.

This clone was recorded a few times. The CDR3 DNA is TGTGCCAGCAGCTCAGGGGACAGACCTCAAGAGACCCAGTACTTC. Translated, it gives CASSSGDRPQETQYF. J is TRBJ2-5 and V is TRBV28; 7 nucleotides agree with TRBD1. Per germline, CDR1 MDHEN and CDR2 SYDVKM. The CDR3 is 15 amino acids. The V and J ends lost 6 bases and 2 bases, in that order; junction bases with no gene match: 9.

This clone was recorded only once. The CDR3 loop reads CASSIFYRGDEKLFF. DNA for the CDR3: TGTGCCAGTAGTATCTTTTACAGGGGGGATGAAAAACTGTTTTTT. V and J are TRBV19 and TRBJ1-4; 8 bases line up with TRBD1. Germline CDR1 LNHDA, CDR2 SQIVND (reference sequence). The trim removed 3 bases at V and 6 bases at J, leaving 6 bases unmatched. CDR3 length: 15 amino acids.